The 10 T cell receptor beta chains in this list originate from one sample, sequenced in a study of blood T cell repertoires in COVID-19. The data were produced by immunoSEQ multiplex PCR, yet TCRdb's version contains in-frame clones alone and is incomplete. The table records more than 200,000 clones, 90% to 95% of them present only once. The sequenced sample was PBMCs or T cells enriched from blood (not recorded which). These receptors were obtained from a woman younger than 35 who had recovered from COVID-19.

The chain uses TRBV24-1 and TRBJ1-1, with D possibly TRBD1 on 5 matching bases. The V gene's germline CDR1 is KGHDR and CDR2 SFDVKD. V lost 4 bases and J lost 1, with 6 bases in between. The CDR3 spans 13 residues. The CDR3 loop is CATSDDRNTEAFF. CDR3 DNA: TGTGCCACCAGTGACGACAGGAACACTGAAGCTTTCTTT.

The genes are TRBV10-3 and TRBJ2-1; 12 bases fit TRBD2. Germline CDR1 ENHRY, CDR2 SYGVKD. CDR3 length: 16 residues. Trimming cost V 6 bases and J 8 bases; bases outside gene matches: 11. CDR3 loop: CAIRGLAGSRLDEQFF. CDR3 DNA sequence: TGTGCCATCAGAGGACTAGCGGGAAGTCGGTTGGATGAGCAGTTCTTC.

This clone was seen a single time. This rearrangement joins TRBV2 to TRBJ2-3, with D possibly matching TRBD2 (6 bases). Germline-derived CDR1 and CDR2 are SNHLY and FYNNEI. Trimming pared 6 bases from V and 0 bases from J, leaving 10 bases between. The CDR3 has 14 residues. The CDR3 here is CASSGTSSTDTQYF. CDR3 nucleotides: TGTGCCAGCAGCGGGACTTCTAGCACAGATACGCAGTATTTT.

About this clone: Other DNA variants within this sample encode the same CDR3. This CDR3 reads CSAGDRVNTEAFF. CDR3 DNA sequence: TGCAGCGCCGGGGACAGGGTGAACACTGAAGCTTTCTTT. The gene calls are TRBV29-1 and TRBJ1-1; TRBD1 matches 9 bases. CDR1 is SQVTM, CDR2 ANQGSEA, per germline. The CDR3 covers 13 residues. Trimming removed 7 bases from V and 0 bases from J; junction bases left unmatched: 3.

V is TRBV7-9 and J is TRBJ2-2; D may be TRBD2 (5 bases). Trimming took off 3 bases at V and 4 bases at J, with 12 bases between the two ends. The CDR3 runs 15 residues. Germline CDR1 SEHNR, CDR2 FQNEAQ (reference sequence). This CDR3 is CASSFQAGLTGELFF. The CDR3 DNA is TGTGCCAGCAGCTTCCAGGCGGGCCTCACCGGGGAGCTGTTTTTT.

The chain recombines TRBV19 with TRBJ1-2; D is unresolved. Germline V gives CDR1 LNHDA, CDR2 SQIVND (reference sequence). Trimming took 1 base from V and 2 from J, leaving 8 bases between them. CDR3 length equals 14 residues. The CDR3 protein is CASSIVNRNYGYTF. CDR3 in DNA: TGTGCCAGTAGTATAGTTAACAGAAACTATGGCTACACCTTC. The complete variable domain, with remaining parts taken from reference TRBV19 and TRBJ1-2, reads DGGITQSPKYLFRKEGQNVTLSCEQNLNHDAMYWYRQDPGQGLRLIYYSQIVNDFQKGDIAEGYSVSREKKESFPLTVTSAQKNPTAFYLCASSIVNRNYGYTFGSGTRLTVV.

V is TRBV19 and J is TRBJ1-5; D is possibly TRBD1 (5 bases). V dropped 5 bases and J dropped 6 bases, with 20 bases sitting between them. CDR1 and CDR2 from the germline V gene are LNHDA and SQIVND (reference sequence). There are 16 residues in the CDR3. CDR3 DNA: TGTGCCAGTAGTCCCACCCTGGGGGGGGTTTTTCAGCCCCAGCATTTT. This gives the protein CASSPTLGGVFQPQHF.

The V call is TRBV3-1 (or the pseudogene TRBV3-2), the J call TRBJ1-1, with D unclear. V lost 5 bases, J lost 1 base, and 14 bases lay in between. This CDR3 comprises 15 residues. The germline CDR1 and CDR2 sequences are LGHDT and YNNKEL (reference sequence). CDR3 protein: CASSTRPRGNTEAFF. CDR3 bases: TGTGCCAGCAGCACAAGACCCCGAGGGAACACTGAAGCTTTCTTT.

This clone was found once. V is TRBV29-1 and J is TRBJ2-2, with 7 nucleotides matching TRBD1. Looked up from germline, CDR1 is SQVTM and CDR2 is ANQGSEA. The CDR3 covers 14 residues. V lost 6 bases and J lost 0; bases outside the gene matches: 4. The CDR3 is CSVGTASNTGELFF. CDR3 coding DNA: TGCAGCGTAGGGACAGCTTCGAACACCGGGGAGCTGTTTTTT.

The chain carries TRBV3-1 (or the pseudogene TRBV3-2) and TRBJ1-1; TRBD1 matches at 7 bases. V was pared by 4 bases and J by 3 bases, with 5 bases of the junction left unmatched. The CDR3 is made up of 14 amino acids. Germline assignment: CDR1 LGHDT and CDR2 YNNKEL (reference sequence). CDR3 nucleotides: TGTGCCAGCAGCCTTGGGACAGCGCACACTGAAGCTTTCTTT. Protein product: CASSLGTAHTEAFF.